Below, 15 T cell receptor beta chains from the same sample are listed, as sequenced in a study of cytomegalovirus exposure and HLA in healthy donors. 13 Jbeta primers and 60 Vbeta primers were used for the PCR. The protocol was immunoSEQ multiplex PCR, while the TCRdb copy is restricted to in-frame clones and leaves out a portion. The sample has about 160,000 clones; 65% to 85% are singletons. Sequenced sample: PBMCs. The receptors originated from a woman aged 40 to 55 in good health and CMV-seropositive.

The rearrangement joins TRBV11-3 to TRBJ2-4; 8 bases agree with TRBD1. The germline CDR1 and CDR2 sequences are SGHNT and YENEEA. The CDR3 contains 13 residues. The ends lost 0 bases at V and 11 bases at J; junction bases unmatched: 3. The CDR3, as DNA: TGTGCCAGCAGCTTAGATCAGACAGGGGTTCAGTACTTC. Translating gives CASSLDQTGVQYF.

CDR3 bases: TGCGCCAGCAGTGCACAGGCGAACACCGGGGAGCTGTTTTTT. Encoded protein: CASSAQANTGELFF. The rearrangement joins TRBV10-1 to TRBJ2-2; tentatively, D is TRBD1 (5 bases). The germline gives CDR1 WNHNN, CDR2 SYGVQD (reference sequence). With 4 bases removed from V and 0 bases from J, the gap between germline ends came to 6 bases. The CDR3 runs 14 residues.

The chain combines TRBV7-2 with TRBJ2-2; 8 nucleotides agree with TRBD1. The CDR3 runs 17 residues. Germline assignment: CDR1 SGHTA and CDR2 FQGNSA. The J segment lost 1 base and the V segment lost 1 base, leaving 5 bases of the junction unmatched. Here the CDR3 reads CASSLGTGTGNTGELFF. CDR3 sequence (DNA): TGTGCCAGCAGCTTAGGAACCGGGACAGGGAACACCGGGGAGCTGTTTTTT.

V is TRBV29-1 and J is TRBJ1-2; D unresolved. Germline lookup yields CDR1 SQVTM and CDR2 ANQGSEA. Trimming shortened V by 6 bases and J by 5 bases, and 13 bases separated the two germline ends. The CDR3 sequence is 12 residues long. The CDR3 sequence is CSVGRERYGYTF. The CDR3 DNA sequence: TGCAGCGTAGGGAGAGAGAGATATGGCTACACCTTC.

The V gene is TRBV7-2, the J gene TRBJ2-3, with 8 nucleotides matching TRBD2. Germline V gene data show CDR1 as SGHTA and CDR2 as FQGNSA. The length of the CDR3 is 15 residues. J gave up 0 bases and V 3 bases, and 2 bases lay outside the gene matches. CDR3 sequence reads: CASSFTSGSTDTQYF. For the CDR3, the DNA is TGTGCCAGCAGCTTTACTAGCGGAAGCACAGATACGCAGTATTTT.

V is TRBV6-5 and J is TRBJ1-6, with 10 bases identical to TRBD1. Germline-derived CDR1 and CDR2 are MNHEY and SVGAGI. Trimming removed 0 bases from V and 8 bases from J; junction bases left unmatched: 4. The CDR3 covers 16 residues. The CDR3 protein is CASSYSGTGVYSPLHF. In DNA form, the CDR3 reads TGTGCCAGCAGTTACTCCGGGACAGGGGTTTATTCACCCCTCCACTTT.

This clone has just one count. This sequence joins TRBV29-1 and TRBJ2-5; the D gene is possibly TRBD2 (6 bases). V was shortened by 1 base and J by 5 bases, with 17 bases between the two germline ends. The CDR3 consists of 15 residues. In germline, CDR1 is SQVTM, CDR2 ANQGSEA. The CDR3 spells CSVEVGGRRGETQYF. CDR3 coding DNA: TGCAGCGTTGAAGTTGGCGGCCGCCGGGGGGAGACCCAGTACTTC.

This clone turned up a few times. The V and J genes are TRBV6-6 and TRBJ2-7; 11 bases line up with TRBD1. Trimming at V came to 6 bases and at J to 4 bases, leaving 8 bases not matched to a gene. CDR1 and CDR2 (germline): MNHNY, SVGAGI (reference sequence). The CDR3 length is 15 residues. The CDR3 coding sequence is TGTGCCAGCAGCAACCGGGACAGGGGGATGTACGAGCAGTACTTC. Translating gives CASSNRDRGMYEQYF.

This clone was observed once. The chain links TRBV7-6 to TRBJ1-4; 7 bases align to TRBD1. Losses at the gene ends were 5 bases for V and 5 bases for J; bases not matched to a gene: 8. This CDR3 is 15 amino acids long. Germline assignment: CDR1 SGHVS and CDR2 FNYEAQ. The CDR3 coding sequence is TGTGCCAGCAGCCCAATAGGGGGCGGGAATGAAAAACTGTTTTTT. It specifies CASSPIGGGNEKLFF.

V is TRBV4-1 and J is TRBJ2-5; the D gene is possibly TRBD2 (5 bases). Germline CDR1 MGHRA, CDR2 YSYEKL. The V and J ends lost 6 bases and 3 bases respectively, with 11 bases between them. The CDR3 contains 13 residues. In DNA form, the CDR3 reads TGCGCCAGCAGTATGTCGGGGAAAGAGACCCAGTACTTC. It yields the protein CASSMSGKETQYF.

This clone was seen a few times. The V and J genes are TRBV6-5 and TRBJ1-1; 9 positions match TRBD1. V lost 6 bases and J lost 3; bases outside the gene matches: 5. This CDR3 contains 14 residues. Germline-derived CDR1 and CDR2 are MNHEY and SVGAGI. The CDR3 here is CASSFTGGDTEAFF. CDR3 nucleotides: TGTGCCAGCAGCTTTACAGGGGGCGACACTGAAGCTTTCTTT.

The rearrangement joins TRBV30 to TRBJ2-7, with 10 bases that match TRBD2. The V gene end was trimmed by 1 base and the J gene end by 6 bases; junction bases not matched to a gene: 3. This CDR3 region has 13 residues. Germline V CDR1 and CDR2: GTSNPN, SVGIG (reference sequence). The CDR3 region has the DNA TGTGCCTGGAGTGATGAGCGGGAGGGCGAGCAGTACTTC. It codes for CAWSDEREGEQYF.

Here the CDR3 DNA reads TGTGCCAGCAGCCCGCCATACGCCGGCAGCAGGGGAGAGACCCAGTACTTC. The encoded protein is CASSPPYAGSRGETQYF. This rearrangement joins TRBV7-2 to TRBJ2-5, with D perhaps matching TRBD1 (6 bases). The CDR3 extends over 17 amino acids. The V end was cut by 5 bases, the J end by 4 bases, with 23 bases between. CDR1 and CDR2 from the germline V gene are SGHTA and FQGNSA.

The V call is TRBV7-2, the J call TRBJ1-5; D ambiguous. The V end lost 2 bases, the J end lost 4 bases, and 6 bases lay between the germline ends. This CDR3 is 13 amino acids long. Germline V lookup: CDR1 SGHTA, CDR2 FQGNSA. CDR3 protein: CASSLTGNQPQHF. For the CDR3, the DNA is TGTGCCAGCAGCTTAACGGGAAATCAGCCCCAGCATTTT.

The chain combines TRBV2 with TRBJ1-6; TRBD1 agrees at 9 bases. The germline V gene encodes CDR1 SNHLY and CDR2 FYNNEI. The length of the CDR3 is 14 residues. V was pared by 5 bases and J by 7 bases, with 3 bases of the junction left unmatched. CDR3 in amino acids: CASSSGQGNSPLHF. The CDR3 DNA reads as TGTGCCAGCAGTTCGGGACAGGGAAATTCACCCCTCCACTTT.